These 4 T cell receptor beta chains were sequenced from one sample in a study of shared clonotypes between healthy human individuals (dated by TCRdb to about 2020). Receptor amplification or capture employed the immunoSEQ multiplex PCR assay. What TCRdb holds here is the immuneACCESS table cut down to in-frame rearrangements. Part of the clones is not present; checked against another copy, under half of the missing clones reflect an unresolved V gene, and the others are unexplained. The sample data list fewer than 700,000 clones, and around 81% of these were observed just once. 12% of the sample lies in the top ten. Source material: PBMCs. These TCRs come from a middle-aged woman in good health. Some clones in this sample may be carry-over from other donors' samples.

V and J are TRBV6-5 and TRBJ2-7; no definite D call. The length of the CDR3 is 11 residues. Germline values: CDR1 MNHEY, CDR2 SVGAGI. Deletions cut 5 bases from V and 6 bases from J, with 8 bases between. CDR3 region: CASSQEREQYF. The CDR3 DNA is TGTGCCAGCAGTCAAGAACGCGAGCAGTACTTC.

The CDR3 region is CASSLDGVGIYGYTF. The CDR3 DNA reads TGTGCCAGCAGCTTGGATGGGGTGGGCATCTATGGCTACACCTTC. The chain recombines TRBV5-4 with TRBJ1-2; D is undetermined. This CDR3 contains 15 residues. V was pared by 0 bases and J by 4 bases, with 13 bases between. Germline lookup yields CDR1 SGHNT and CDR2 YYREEE (reference sequence).

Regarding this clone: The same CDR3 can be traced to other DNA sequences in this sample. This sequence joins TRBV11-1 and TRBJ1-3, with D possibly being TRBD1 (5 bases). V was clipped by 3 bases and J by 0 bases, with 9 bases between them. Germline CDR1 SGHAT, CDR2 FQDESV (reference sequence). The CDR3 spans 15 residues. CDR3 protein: CASSLGRSSGNTIYF. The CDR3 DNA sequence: TGTGCCAGCAGCTTGGGGCGAAGCTCTGGAAACACCATATATTTT. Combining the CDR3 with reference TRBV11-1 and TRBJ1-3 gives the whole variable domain EAEVAQSPRYKITEKSQAVAFWCDPISGHATLYWYRQILGQGPELLVQFQDESVVDDSQLPKDRFSAERLKGVDSTLKIQPAELGDSAMYLCASSLGRSSGNTIYFGEGSWLTVV.

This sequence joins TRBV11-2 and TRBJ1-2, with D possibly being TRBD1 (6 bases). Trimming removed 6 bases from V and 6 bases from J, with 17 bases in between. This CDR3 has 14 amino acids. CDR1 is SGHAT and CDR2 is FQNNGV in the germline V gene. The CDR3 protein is CASRRTARKNGYTF. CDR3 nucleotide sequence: TGTGCCAGCAGGCGGACAGCGCGGAAAAATGGCTACACCTTC.